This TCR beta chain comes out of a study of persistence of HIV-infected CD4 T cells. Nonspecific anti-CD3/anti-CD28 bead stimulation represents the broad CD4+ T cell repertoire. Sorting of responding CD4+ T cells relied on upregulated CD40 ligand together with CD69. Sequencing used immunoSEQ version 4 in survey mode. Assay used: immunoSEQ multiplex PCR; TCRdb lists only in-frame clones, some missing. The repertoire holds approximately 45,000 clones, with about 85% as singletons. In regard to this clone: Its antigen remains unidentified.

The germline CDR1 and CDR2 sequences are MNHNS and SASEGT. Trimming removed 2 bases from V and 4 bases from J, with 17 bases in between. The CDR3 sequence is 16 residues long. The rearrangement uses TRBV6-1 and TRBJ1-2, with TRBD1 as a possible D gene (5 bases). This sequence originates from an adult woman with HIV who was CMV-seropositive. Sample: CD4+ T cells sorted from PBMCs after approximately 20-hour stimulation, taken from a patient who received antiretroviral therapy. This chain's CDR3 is CASSESFAGSSYGYTF. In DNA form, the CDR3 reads TGTGCCAGCAGTGAATCATTCGCAGGGTCTAGCTATGGCTACACCTTC.